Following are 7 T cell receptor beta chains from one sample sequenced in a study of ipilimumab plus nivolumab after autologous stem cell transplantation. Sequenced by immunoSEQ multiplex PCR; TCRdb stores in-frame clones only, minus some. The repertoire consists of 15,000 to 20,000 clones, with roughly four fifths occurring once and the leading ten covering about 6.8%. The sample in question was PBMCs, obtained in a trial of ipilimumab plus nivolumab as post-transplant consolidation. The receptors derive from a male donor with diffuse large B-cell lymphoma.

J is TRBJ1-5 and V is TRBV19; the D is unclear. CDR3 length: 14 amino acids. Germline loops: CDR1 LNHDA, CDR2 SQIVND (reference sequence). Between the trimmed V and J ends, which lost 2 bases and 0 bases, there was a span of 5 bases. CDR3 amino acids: CASSIWGSNQPQHF. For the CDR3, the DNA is TGTGCCAGTAGTATATGGGGTAGCAATCAGCCCCAGCATTTT.

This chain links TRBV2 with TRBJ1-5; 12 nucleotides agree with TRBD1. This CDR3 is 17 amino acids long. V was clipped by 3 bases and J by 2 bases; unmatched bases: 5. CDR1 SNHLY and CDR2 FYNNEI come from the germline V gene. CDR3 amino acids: CASSDGTGGTGNQPQHF. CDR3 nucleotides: TGTGCCAGCAGTGACGGGACAGGGGGCACGGGCAATCAGCCCCAGCATTTT. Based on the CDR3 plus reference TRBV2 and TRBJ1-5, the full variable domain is EPEVTQTPSHQVTQMGQEVILRCVPISNHLYFYWYRQILGQKVEFLVSFYNNEISEKSEIFDDQFSVERPDGSNFTLKIRSTKLEDSAMYFCASSDGTGGTGNQPQHFGDGTRLSIL.

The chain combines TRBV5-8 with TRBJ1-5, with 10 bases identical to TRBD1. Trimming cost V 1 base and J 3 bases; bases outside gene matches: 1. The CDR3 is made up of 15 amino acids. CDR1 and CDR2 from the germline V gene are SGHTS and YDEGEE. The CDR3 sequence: CASSLRQGANQPQHF. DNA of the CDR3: TGTGCCAGCAGCTTGAGACAGGGGGCCAATCAGCCCCAGCATTTT.

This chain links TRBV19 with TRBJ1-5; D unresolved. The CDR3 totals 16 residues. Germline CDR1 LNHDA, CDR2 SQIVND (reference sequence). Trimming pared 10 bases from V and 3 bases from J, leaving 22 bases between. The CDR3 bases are TGTGCCAATTCTCCGAGAGGTCTCACAACCAATCAGCCCCAGCATTTT. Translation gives CANSPRGLTTNQPQHF.

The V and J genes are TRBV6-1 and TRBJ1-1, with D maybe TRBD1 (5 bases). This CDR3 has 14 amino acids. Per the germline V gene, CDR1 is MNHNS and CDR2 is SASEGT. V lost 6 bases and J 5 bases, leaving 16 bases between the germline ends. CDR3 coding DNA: TGTGCCAGCAGCGCGGGGACCAGTCGGACTGAAGCTTTCTTT. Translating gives CASSAGTSRTEAFF.

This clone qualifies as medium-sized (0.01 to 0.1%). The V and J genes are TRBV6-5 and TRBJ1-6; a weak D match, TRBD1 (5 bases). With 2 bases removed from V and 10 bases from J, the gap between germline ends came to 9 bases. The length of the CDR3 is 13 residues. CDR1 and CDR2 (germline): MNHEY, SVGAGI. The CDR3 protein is CASSYDWDSPLHF. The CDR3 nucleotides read TGTGCCAGCAGTTACGATTGGGACTCACCCCTCCACTTT.

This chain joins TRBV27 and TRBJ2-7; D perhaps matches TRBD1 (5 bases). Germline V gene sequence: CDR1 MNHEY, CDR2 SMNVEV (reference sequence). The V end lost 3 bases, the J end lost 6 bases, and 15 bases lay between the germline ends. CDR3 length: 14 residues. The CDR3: CASSFQGTSLEQYF. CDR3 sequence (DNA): TGTGCCAGCAGTTTTCAGGGTACGTCTCTCGAGCAGTACTTC.